Sequencing of this T cell receptor beta chain was carried out in a study of blood T cell repertoires in COVID-19. Study at large: The samples span acute and convalescent COVID-19 from the United States, Italy and Spain. From T cells, B-cell-depleted T cells, or PBMCs came the material, which was cDNA or gDNA.

Per the study methods: How many nucleated cells were present was estimated from reference gene primer amplification. Data came from immunoSEQ multiplex PCR; TCRdb stores just in-frame clones and leaves some out. V, J and clone size derive from that table, while D and trimming were established from the DNA sequence. The sample carries 150,000 to 200,000 clones, approximately 86% recorded once. Looked up from germline, CDR1 is MNHNY and CDR2 is SVGAGI (reference sequence). The CDR3 contains 14 residues. Trimming cost V 4 bases and J 4 bases, with 11 bases left between them. Material: peripheral blood. The V gene is TRBV6-6, the J gene TRBJ1-3; D is possibly TRBD1 (5 bases). This TCR was recovered from a man younger than 30 with acute or convalescent COVID-19. Here the CDR3 reads CASSSSGAGNTIYF. Here the CDR3 DNA reads TGTGCCAGCAGTTCCAGCGGGGCAGGAAACACCATATATTTT.